This T cell receptor (beta chain) was obtained from a study of technical replicates of blood from a handful of donors. Generated by immunoSEQ multiplex PCR, the TCRdb table keeps only in-frame clones and is missing some. This repertoire shows tens of thousands of clones, 80% to 95% found once; its top ten account for approximately 0.4%. In germline, CDR1 is SGHRS, CDR2 YFSETQ. The V gene end was trimmed by 4 bases and the J gene end by 3 bases; junction bases not matched to a gene: 10. The CDR3 consists of 16 residues. Material for sequencing was T cells isolated from PBMCs. The sequence was obtained from a human donor in good health. The chain has TRBV5-1 and TRBJ2-7; 10 nucleotides line up with TRBD1. The CDR3, as DNA: TGCGCCAGCAGCATTTCGACAGGGGGCGTCTTCTACGAGCAGTACTTC. Protein: CASSISTGGVFYEQYF.